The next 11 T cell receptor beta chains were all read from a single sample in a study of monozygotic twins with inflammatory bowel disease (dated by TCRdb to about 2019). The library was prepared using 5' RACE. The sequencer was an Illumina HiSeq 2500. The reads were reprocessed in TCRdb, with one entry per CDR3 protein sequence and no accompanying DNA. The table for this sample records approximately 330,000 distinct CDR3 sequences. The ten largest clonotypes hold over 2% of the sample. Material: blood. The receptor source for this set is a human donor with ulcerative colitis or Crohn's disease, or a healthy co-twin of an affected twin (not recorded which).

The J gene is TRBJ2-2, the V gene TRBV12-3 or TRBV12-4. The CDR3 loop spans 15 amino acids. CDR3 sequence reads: CASSFGFGDHGELFF.

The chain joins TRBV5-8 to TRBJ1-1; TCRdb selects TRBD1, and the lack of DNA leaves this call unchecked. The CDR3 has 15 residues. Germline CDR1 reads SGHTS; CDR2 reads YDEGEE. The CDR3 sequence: CASSLRRGQYTEAFF.

The CDR3 sequence is CSASGTGRISYTF. The chain employs TRBV20-1 and TRBJ1-2; checking the TCRdb D call of TRBD1 is not possible without DNA. This CDR3 is built from 13 residues. Germline CDR1 DFQATT, CDR2 SNEGSKA (reference sequence).

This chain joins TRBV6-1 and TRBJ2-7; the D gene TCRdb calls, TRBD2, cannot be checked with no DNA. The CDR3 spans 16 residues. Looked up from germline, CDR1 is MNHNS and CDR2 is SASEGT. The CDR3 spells CASSEAGLAGGYEQYF.

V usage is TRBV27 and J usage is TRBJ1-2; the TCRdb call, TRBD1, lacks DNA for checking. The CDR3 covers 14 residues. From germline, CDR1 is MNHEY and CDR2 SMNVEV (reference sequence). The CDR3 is CASSRLGGNYGYTF.

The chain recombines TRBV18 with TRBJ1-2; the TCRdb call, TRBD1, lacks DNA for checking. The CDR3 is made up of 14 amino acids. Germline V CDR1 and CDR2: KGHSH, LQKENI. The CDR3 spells CASSLTESSFGYTF.

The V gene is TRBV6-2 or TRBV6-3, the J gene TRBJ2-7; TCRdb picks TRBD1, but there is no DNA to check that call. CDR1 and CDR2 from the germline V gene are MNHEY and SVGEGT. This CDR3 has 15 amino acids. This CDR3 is CASSLPGESSYEQYF.

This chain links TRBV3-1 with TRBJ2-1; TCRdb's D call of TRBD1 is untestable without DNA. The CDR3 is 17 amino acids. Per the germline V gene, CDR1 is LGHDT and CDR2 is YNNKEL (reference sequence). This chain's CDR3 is CASSQGPPRTAYNEQFF.

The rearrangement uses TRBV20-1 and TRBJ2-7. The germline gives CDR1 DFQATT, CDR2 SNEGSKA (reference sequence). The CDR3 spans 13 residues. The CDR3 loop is CSASLGSFDEQYF.

This chain's CDR3 is CASRQGGQHNQPQHF. This chain links TRBV12-3 or TRBV12-4 with TRBJ1-5; lacking DNA, the TRBD1 call made by TCRdb goes unchecked. CDR3 length: 15 amino acids.

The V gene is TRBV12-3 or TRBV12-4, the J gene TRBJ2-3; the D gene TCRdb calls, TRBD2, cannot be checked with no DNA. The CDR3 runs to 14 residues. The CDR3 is CASIPSGSRDTQYF.